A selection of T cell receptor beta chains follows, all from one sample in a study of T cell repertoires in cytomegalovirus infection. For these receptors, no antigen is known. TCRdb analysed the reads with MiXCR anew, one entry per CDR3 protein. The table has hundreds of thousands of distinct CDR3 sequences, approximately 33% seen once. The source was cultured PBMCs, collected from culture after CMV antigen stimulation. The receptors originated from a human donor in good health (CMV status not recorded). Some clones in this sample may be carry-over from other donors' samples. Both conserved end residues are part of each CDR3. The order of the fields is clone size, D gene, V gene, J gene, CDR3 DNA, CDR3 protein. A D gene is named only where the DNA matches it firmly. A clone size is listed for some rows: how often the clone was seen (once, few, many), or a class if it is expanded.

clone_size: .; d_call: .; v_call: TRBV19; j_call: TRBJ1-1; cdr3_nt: TGTGCCAGTAGTATGTGGGGGGCCGCTGAAGCTTTCTTT; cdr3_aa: CASSMWGAAEAFF
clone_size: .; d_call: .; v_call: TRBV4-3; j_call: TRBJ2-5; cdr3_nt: TGCGCCAGCAGCCCGGGACATAAGGGCGAGACCCAGTACTTC; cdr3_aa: CASSPGHKGETQYF
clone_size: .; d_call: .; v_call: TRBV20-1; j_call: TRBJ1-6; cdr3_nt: TGCAGTGCTAGCCGGACGGATAATTCACCCCTCCACTTT; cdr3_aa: CSASRTDNSPLHF
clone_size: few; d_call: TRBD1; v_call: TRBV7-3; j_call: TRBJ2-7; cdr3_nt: TGTGCCAGCAGCTCTACACCCGGGACAGGGGGCTACGAGCAGTACTTC; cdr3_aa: CASSSTPGTGGYEQYF
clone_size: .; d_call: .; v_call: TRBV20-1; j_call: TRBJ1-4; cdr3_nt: TGCAGTGCTAGAGATGAAGGACCGTTAAATGAAAAACTGTTTTTT; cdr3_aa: CSARDEGPLNEKLFF
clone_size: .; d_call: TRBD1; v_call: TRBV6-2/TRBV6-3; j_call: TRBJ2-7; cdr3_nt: TGTGCCAGCAGTTACTCACAGGGGGCCCGGACCTACGAGCAGTACTTC; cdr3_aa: CASSYSQGARTYEQYF
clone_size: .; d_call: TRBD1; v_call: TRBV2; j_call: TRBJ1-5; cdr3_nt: TGTGCCAGCAGTCCGGGACAGAACTCCAATAGCAATCAGCCCCAGCATTTT; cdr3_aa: CASSPGQNSNSNQPQHF
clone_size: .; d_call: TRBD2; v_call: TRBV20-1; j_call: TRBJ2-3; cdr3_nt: TGCAGTGCTAGAAGCGGGGGGGCAACAGATACGCAGTATTTT; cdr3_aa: CSARSGGATDTQYF
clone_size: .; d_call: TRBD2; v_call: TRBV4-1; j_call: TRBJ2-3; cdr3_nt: TGCGCCAGCAGCCAAGCGCCGGGACTAGCGGGGGTGTTGGATACGCAGTATTTT; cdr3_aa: CASSQAPGLAGVLDTQYF
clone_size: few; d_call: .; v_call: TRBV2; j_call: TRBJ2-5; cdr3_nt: TGTGCCAGCAGCCCTGGGGACCTGGATTTGGAGACCCAGTACTTC; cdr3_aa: CASSPGDLDLETQYF
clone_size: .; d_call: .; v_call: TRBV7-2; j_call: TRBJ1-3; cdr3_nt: TGTGCCAGCAGCTTGGTTAAGACCCCAAACACCATATATTTT; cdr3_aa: CASSLVKTPNTIYF
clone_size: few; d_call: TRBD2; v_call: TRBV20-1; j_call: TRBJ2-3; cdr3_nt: TGCAGTGCTGCCCTAGCGGGAGGGCCGGTAACGCAGTATTTT; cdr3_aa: CSAALAGGPVTQYF
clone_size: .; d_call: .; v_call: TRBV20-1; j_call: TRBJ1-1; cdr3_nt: TGCAGTGCTAGCCTGGGATTTGCTGAAGCTTTCTTT; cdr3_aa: CSASLGFAEAFF
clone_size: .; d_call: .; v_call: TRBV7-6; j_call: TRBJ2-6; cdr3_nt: TGTGCCAGCAGCCCCGTGGTGGCTGGGGCCAACGTCCTGACTTTC; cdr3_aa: CASSPVVAGANVLTF
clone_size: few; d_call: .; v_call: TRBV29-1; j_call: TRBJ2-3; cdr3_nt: TGCAGCGTTGAAGACCTGTCTAGCACAGATACGCAGTATTTT; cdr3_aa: CSVEDLSSTDTQYF
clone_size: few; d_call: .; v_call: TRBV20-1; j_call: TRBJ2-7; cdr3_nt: TGCAGTGCTAGAGGGACAGCCTCCTACGAGCAGTACTTC; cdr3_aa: CSARGTASYEQYF
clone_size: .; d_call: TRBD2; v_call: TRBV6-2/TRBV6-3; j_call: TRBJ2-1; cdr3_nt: TGTGCCAGCAGACTAGCGGGGGCCCATTTGAATGAGCAGTTCTTC; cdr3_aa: CASRLAGAHLNEQFF
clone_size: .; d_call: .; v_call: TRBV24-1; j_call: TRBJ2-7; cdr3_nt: TGTGCCACCAGTGAAGGCAGGGATTACGAGCAGTACTTC; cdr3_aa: CATSEGRDYEQYF
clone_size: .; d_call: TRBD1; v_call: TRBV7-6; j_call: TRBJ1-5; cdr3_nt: TGTGCCAGCAGCCGTTACAGGGGTATGGATCAGCCCCAGCATTTT; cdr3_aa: CASSRYRGMDQPQHF
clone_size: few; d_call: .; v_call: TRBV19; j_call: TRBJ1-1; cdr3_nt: TGTGCCAGTAGTACGGGTGTAGAAGCTTTCTTT; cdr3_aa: CASSTGVEAFF
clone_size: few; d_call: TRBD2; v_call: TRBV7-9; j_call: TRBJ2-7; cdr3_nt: TGTGCCAGCAGCCACACTAGCGGGGGAACCCCTTGGGAGCAGTACTTC; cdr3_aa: CASSHTSGGTPWEQYF
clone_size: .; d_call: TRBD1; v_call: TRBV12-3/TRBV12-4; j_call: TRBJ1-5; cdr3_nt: TGTGCCAGCAGCCCCTTTACAGGGGGCAATCAGCCCCAGCATTTT; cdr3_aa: CASSPFTGGNQPQHF
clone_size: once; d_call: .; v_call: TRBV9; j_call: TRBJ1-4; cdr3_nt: TGTGCCAGCAGCGGAGGAACAGGGATTAGTGAAAAACTGTTTTTT; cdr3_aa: CASSGGTGISEKLFF
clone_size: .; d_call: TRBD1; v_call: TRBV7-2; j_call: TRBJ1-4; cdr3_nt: TGTGCCAGCAGCTTCAGGGGGAGGGGTAATGAAAAACTGTTTTTT; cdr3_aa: CASSFRGRGNEKLFF
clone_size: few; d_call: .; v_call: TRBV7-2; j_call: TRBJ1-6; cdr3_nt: TGTGCCAGCAGTTGGGTGGCGAATTCACCCCTCCACTTT; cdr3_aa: CASSWVANSPLHF
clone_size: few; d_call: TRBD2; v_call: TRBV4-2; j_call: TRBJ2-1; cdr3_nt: TGTGCCAGCAGCCAAGGTAGCGGGGGGACATACAATGAGCAGTTCTTC; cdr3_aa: CASSQGSGGTYNEQFF
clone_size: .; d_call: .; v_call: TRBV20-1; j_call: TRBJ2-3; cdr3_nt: TGCAGTGCTAGAGGTGGGACAGATACGCAGTATTTT; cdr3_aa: CSARGGTDTQYF